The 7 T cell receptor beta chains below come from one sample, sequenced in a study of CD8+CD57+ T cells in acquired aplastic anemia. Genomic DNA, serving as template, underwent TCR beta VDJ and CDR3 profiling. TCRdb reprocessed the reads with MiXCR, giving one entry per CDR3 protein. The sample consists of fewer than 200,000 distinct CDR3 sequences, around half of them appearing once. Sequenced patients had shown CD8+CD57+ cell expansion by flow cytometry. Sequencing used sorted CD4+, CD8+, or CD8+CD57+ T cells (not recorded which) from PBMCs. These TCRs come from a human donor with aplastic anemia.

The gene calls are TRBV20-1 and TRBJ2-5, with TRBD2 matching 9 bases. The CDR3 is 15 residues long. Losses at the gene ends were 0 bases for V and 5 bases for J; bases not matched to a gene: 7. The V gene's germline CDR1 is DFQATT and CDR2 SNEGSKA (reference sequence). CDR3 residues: CSARDGTSPFETQYF. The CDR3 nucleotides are TGCAGTGCTAGAGATGGGACTAGCCCGTTTGAGACCCAGTACTTC.

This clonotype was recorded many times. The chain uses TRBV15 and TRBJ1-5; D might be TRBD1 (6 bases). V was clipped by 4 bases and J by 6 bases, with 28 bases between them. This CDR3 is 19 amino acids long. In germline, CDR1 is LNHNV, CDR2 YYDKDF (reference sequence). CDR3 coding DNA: TGTGCCACCAGCATTTCCAATTATGGACAGCAACGACTCGGTCAGCCCCAGCATTTT. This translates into CATSISNYGQQRLGQPQHF. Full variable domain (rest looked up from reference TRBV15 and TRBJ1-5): DAMVIQNPRYQVTQFGKPVTLSCSQTLNHNVMYWYQQKSSQAPKLLFHYYDKDFNNEADTPDNFQSRRPNTSFCFLDIRSPGLGDTAMYLCATSISNYGQQRLGQPQHFGDGTRLSIL.

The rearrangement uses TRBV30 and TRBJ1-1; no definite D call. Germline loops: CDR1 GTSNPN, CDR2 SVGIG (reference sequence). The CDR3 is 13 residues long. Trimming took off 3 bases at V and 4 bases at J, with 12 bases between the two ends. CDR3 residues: CAWSKFYSTEAFF. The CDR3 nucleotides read TGTGCCTGGAGCAAATTTTACTCCACTGAAGCTTTCTTT.

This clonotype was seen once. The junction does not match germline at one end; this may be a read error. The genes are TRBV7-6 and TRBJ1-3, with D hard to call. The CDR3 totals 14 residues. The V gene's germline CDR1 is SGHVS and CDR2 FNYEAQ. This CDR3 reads CASSLGLSGNAIYF. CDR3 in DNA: TGTGCCAGCAGCTTAGGTCTCTCTGGAAACGCCATATATTTT.

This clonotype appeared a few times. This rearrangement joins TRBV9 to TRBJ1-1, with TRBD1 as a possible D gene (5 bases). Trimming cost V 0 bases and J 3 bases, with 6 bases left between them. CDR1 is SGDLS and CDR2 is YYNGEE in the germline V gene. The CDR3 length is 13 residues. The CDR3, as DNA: TGTGCCAGCAGCGTAGGAGGGGACACTGAAGCTTTCTTT. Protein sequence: CASSVGGDTEAFF.

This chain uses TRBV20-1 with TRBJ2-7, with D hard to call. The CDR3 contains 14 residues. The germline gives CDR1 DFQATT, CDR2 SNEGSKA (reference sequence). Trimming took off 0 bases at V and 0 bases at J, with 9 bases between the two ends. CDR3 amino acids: CSARDRRLSYEQYF. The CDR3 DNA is TGCAGTGCTAGAGATCGCAGGCTCTCCTACGAGCAGTACTTC.

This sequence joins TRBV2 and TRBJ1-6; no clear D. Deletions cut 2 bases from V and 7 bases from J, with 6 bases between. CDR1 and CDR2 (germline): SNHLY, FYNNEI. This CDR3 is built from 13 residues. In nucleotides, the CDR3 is TGTGCCAGCAGTGAAACGGGGAATTCACCCCTCCACTTT. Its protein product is CASSETGNSPLHF.